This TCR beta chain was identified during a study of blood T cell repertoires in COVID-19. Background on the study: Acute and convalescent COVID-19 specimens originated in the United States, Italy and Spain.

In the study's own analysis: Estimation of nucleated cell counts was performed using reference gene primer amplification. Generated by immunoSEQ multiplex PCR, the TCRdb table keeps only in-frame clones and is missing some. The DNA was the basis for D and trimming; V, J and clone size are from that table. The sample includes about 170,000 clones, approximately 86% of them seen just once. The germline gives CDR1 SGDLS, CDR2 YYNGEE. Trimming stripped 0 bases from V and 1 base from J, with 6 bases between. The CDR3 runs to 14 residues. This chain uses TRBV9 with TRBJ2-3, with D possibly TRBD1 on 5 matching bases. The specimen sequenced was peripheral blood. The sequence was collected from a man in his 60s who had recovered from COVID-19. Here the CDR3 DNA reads TGTGCCAGCAGCGTAGAACAGGGCACAGATACGCAGTATTTT. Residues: CASSVEQGTDTQYF.